The 25 T cell receptor beta chains given below trace back to one sample, sequenced in a study of T-cell memory formation after mild COVID-19. TCRdb reprocessed the 5' RACE reads via MiXCR and lists one record per CDR3 protein. The sample gives 150,000 to 200,000 distinct CDR3 sequences, about 15% of which show up once; roughly 14% is in the top ten. Sequencing used PBMCs or a T cell subset sorted from them (not recorded which). All receptors derive from an adult woman who had mild COVID-19 (a few samples of this study predate the infection). Cell type and time point are not known.

V gene TRBV24-1 combines with J gene TRBJ2-2; the match to TRBD1 covers 7 bases. The CDR3 consists of 16 residues. V dropped 0 bases and J dropped 1; count of bases not matched to a gene: 1. Germline V lookup: CDR1 KGHDR, CDR2 SFDVKD. The CDR3 coding sequence is TGTGCCACCAGTGATTTGCGACAGGGGAACACCGGGGAGCTGTTTTTT. Its protein product is CATSDLRQGNTGELFF.

V gene TRBV3-1 combines with J gene TRBJ2-2; D call uncertain. CDR1 is LGHDT, CDR2 YNNKEL, per germline (reference sequence). Trimming shortened V by 1 base and J by 4 bases, and 16 bases separated the two germline ends. The CDR3 has 17 amino acids. The CDR3 loop reads CASSQAALIMGTGELFF. CDR3 in DNA: TGTGCCAGCAGCCAAGCAGCCCTAATAATGGGCACCGGGGAGCTGTTTTTT.

DNA for the CDR3: TGTGCCACCAGTGAACACCGACGGCGATCGAACACCGGGGAGCTGTTTTTT. Its translation is CATSEHRRRSNTGELFF. The chain combines TRBV24-1 with TRBJ2-2, with unresolved D. The CDR3 has 17 amino acids. V was shortened by 4 bases and J by 0 bases, with 14 bases between the two germline ends. The germline gives CDR1 KGHDR, CDR2 SFDVKD.

This clonotype was seen more than once but under ten times. The chain has TRBV15 and TRBJ2-7; D unresolved. Trimming pared 3 bases from V and 2 bases from J, leaving 8 bases between. CDR1 and CDR2 from the germline V gene are LNHNV and YYDKDF (reference sequence). The CDR3 has 13 residues. CDR3 nucleotide sequence: TGTGCCACCAGCAGCGGGCAAACCTACGAGCAGTACTTC. It specifies CATSSGQTYEQYF.

Only a few counts were recorded for this clonotype. CDR3 in DNA: TGTGCCAGCTCACCACTAGCGGGGGAACTTAGCTCCTACAATGAGCAGTTCTTC. This sequence encodes CASSPLAGELSSYNEQFF. The rearrangement uses TRBV18 and TRBJ2-1, with 9 positions matching TRBD2. The CDR3 has 18 amino acids. The germline V gene has CDR1 KGHSH and CDR2 LQKENI. V gave up 1 base and J gave up 0 bases; unmatched junction bases: 7.

This clonotype occurred a few times. The CDR3 bases are TGTGCCAGCAGTTCGTTTGACACAAGCTTGAACACTGAAGCTTTCTTT. Translating gives CASSSFDTSLNTEAFF. J is TRBJ1-1 and V is TRBV2; D not resolved. Germline CDR1 SNHLY, CDR2 FYNNEI. Trimming removed 5 bases from V and 0 bases from J, with 16 bases in between. The CDR3 contains 16 residues.

The chain is built from TRBV9 and TRBJ1-1; D is unclear. The V end lost 0 bases, the J end lost 1 base, and 7 bases lay between the germline ends. This CDR3 comprises 14 residues. The germline CDR1 and CDR2 sequences are SGDLS and YYNGEE. DNA of the CDR3: TGTGCCAGCAGCGTAGCTGGGAAGAACACTGAAGCTTTCTTT. Its translation: CASSVAGKNTEAFF.

The V call is TRBV7-9, the J call TRBJ2-7; D is tentatively TRBD1 or TRBD2 (5 bases each). The V gene lost 4 bases and the J gene lost 4 bases, with 17 bases spanning the gap. The CDR3 sequence is 15 residues long. Germline V gene sequence: CDR1 SEHNR, CDR2 FQNEAQ (reference sequence). CDR3 sequence (DNA): TGTGCCAGCAGCTCGCTGAACCGGGACGTATACGAGCAGTACTTC. Translation gives CASSSLNRDVYEQYF.

The sample holds a few counts of this clonotype. The chain combines TRBV2 with TRBJ1-3; D call uncertain. This CDR3 has 15 residues. Trimming took 0 bases from V and 0 from J, leaving 6 bases between them. In germline, CDR1 is SNHLY, CDR2 FYNNEI. The CDR3 region is CASSEARYSGNTIYF. In nucleotides, the CDR3 is TGTGCCAGCAGTGAAGCAAGGTACTCTGGAAACACCATATATTTT.

This clonotype was seen only a few times. The genes are TRBV12-3 or TRBV12-4 and TRBJ1-1; no clear D gene. The CDR3 extends over 12 amino acids. V was shortened by 2 bases and J by 2 bases, with 3 bases between the two germline ends. CDR3 nucleotide sequence: TGTGCCAGCAGTTTATTTAACACTGAAGCTTTCTTT. Its translation is CASSLFNTEAFF.

A note on this clonotype: The junction does not match germline at one end; this may be a read error. This rearrangement joins TRBV5-4 to TRBJ2-4; 11 bases line up with TRBD2. The CDR3 length is 13 residues. CDR1 and CDR2 from the germline V gene are SGHNT and YYREEE (reference sequence). CDR3 sequence (DNA): TGTGCCAGCAGCTGGATGACTAGCGGGGATTTGGACTTC. This encodes CASSWMTSGDLDF.

Only a few counts were recorded for this clonotype. The rearrangement links TRBV4-2 to TRBJ2-5; D possibly uses TRBD1 or TRBD2 (6 bases each). The CDR3 has 13 amino acids. The V end lost 7 bases, the J end lost 5 bases, and 14 bases lay between the germline ends. Germline V gene lookup returns CDR1 LGHNA and CDR2 YNFKEQ. The CDR3 sequence: CASTGDNQETQYF. CDR3 DNA sequence: TGTGCCAGCACGGGGGACAATCAGGAGACCCAGTACTTC.

This clonotype showed up just a few times. One junction end disagrees with the germline gene, perhaps due to a read error. This chain links TRBV2 with TRBJ2-5, with D perhaps matching TRBD1 or TRBD2 (5 bases each). The CDR3 contains 14 residues. Germline values: CDR1 SNHLY, CDR2 FYNNEI. The CDR3 here is CSSLTGPSQETQYF. In DNA form, the CDR3 reads TGCTCCTCCTTGACGGGGCCCTCTCAAGAGACCCAGTACTTC.

This clonotype was picked up a small number of times. The chain uses TRBV18 and TRBJ2-6, with 7 bases that match TRBD1. CDR3 length: 17 amino acids. V lost 3 bases, J lost 0 bases, and 5 bases stayed unmatched. CDR1 is KGHSH, CDR2 LQKENI, per germline. As DNA, the CDR3 is TGTGCCAGCTCACCGTGGGACAGCCTCTCTGGGGCCAACGTCCTGACTTTC. Its translation: CASSPWDSLSGANVLTF.

The chain has TRBV5-1 and TRBJ2-2; TRBD1 aligns across 8 bases. Looked up from germline, CDR1 is SGHRS and CDR2 is YFSETQ. Trimming at V came to 4 bases and at J to 8 bases, leaving 4 bases not matched to a gene. The CDR3 extends over 13 amino acids. For the CDR3, the DNA is TGCGCCAGCAGCACCGGACAGGGAGGGGAGCTGTTTTTT. Its translation: CASSTGQGGELFF.

The chain employs TRBV12-3 or TRBV12-4 and TRBJ1-1; TRBD1 aligns across 7 bases. Trimming at V came to 6 bases and at J to 6 bases, leaving 7 bases not matched to a gene. CDR3 length: 13 amino acids. Here the CDR3 reads CASRDRLGAEAFF. The DNA for the CDR3 is TGTGCCAGCAGGGACAGGCTGGGGGCTGAAGCTTTCTTT.

This clonotype has a handful of counts. The chain joins TRBV2 to TRBJ2-5; D uncertain. V lost 7 bases and J 3 bases, leaving 12 bases between the germline ends. CDR1 and CDR2 (germline): SNHLY, FYNNEI. The CDR3 is 13 residues long. The CDR3 coding sequence is TGTGCCAGCATGTCTACAACTGAAGAGACCCAGTACTTC. Translating gives CASMSTTEETQYF. The full variable domain, completed using reference TRBV2 and TRBJ2-5, is EPEVTQTPSHQVTQMGQEVILRCVPISNHLYFYWYRQILGQKVEFLVSFYNNEISEKSEIFDDQFSVERPDGSNFTLKIRSTKLEDSAMYFCASMSTTEETQYFGPGTRLLVL.

The chain uses TRBV5-4 and TRBJ2-1; 10 nucleotides line up with TRBD1. CDR3 length: 15 amino acids. Germline CDR1 SGHNT, CDR2 YYREEE (reference sequence). Trimming removed 4 bases from V and 7 bases from J; junction bases left unmatched: 8. The CDR3 protein is CASSPDRGRSNEQFF. The CDR3 bases are TGTGCCAGCAGCCCCGACAGGGGGCGGTCGAATGAGCAGTTCTTC.

This clonotype came up a few times. The chain is built from TRBV6-5 and TRBJ1-3; D possibly corresponds to TRBD1 (5 bases). V dropped 0 bases and J dropped 0 bases, with 21 bases sitting between them. CDR1 is MNHEY, CDR2 SVGAGI, per germline. The CDR3 spans 20 residues. Written as DNA, the CDR3 is TGTGCCAGCAGTTACTCTTACGGGACCGCAACATCAGTCTCTGGAAACACCATATATTTT. This sequence encodes CASSYSYGTATSVSGNTIYF.

The rearrangement joins TRBV4-3 to TRBJ1-5, with D uncertain. The germline V and J ends were trimmed by 0 bases and 11 bases, with 11 bases remaining between them. Per germline, CDR1 LGHNA and CDR2 YSLEER. The CDR3 contains 13 residues. The CDR3 DNA reads as TGCGCCAGCAGCCAAGATTCCGAGAGTACCCAGCATTTT. It specifies CASSQDSESTQHF.

Concerning this clonotype itself: An end of the junction differs from the germline gene, which may be a read error. The V gene is TRBV4-1, the J gene TRBJ2-1, with D possibly TRBD2 on 6 matching bases. This CDR3 comprises 15 residues. The germline CDR1 and CDR2 sequences are MGHRA and YSYEKL. The CDR3 sequence is CASSQEEGTNNEQFF. The CDR3 DNA follows: TGCGCCAGCAGTCAAGAGGAGGGTACTAACAATGAGCAGTTCTTC.

The CDR3 region has the DNA TGTGCCAGCAGCCAGCTTTCGAACACCGGGGAGCTGTTTTTT. Protein sequence: CASSQLSNTGELFF. This rearrangement joins TRBV7-3 to TRBJ2-2; no firm D call. The CDR3 loop spans 14 amino acids. Germline V gene data show CDR1 as SGHTA and CDR2 as FQGTGA. V was pared by 5 bases and J by 0 bases, with 7 bases between.

V and J are TRBV7-9 and TRBJ2-2; D uncertain. The CDR3 sequence is 16 residues long. The V gene lost 5 bases and the J gene lost 0 bases, with 13 bases spanning the gap. From germline, CDR1 is SEHNR and CDR2 FQNEAQ (reference sequence). CDR3 in DNA: TGTGCCAGCAGCAAGACACTACCGGCGAACACCGGGGAGCTGTTTTTT. It translates to CASSKTLPANTGELFF.

The chain joins TRBV7-2 to TRBJ1-1; D may be TRBD1 (6 bases). The CDR3 is 14 residues long. The germline V gene has CDR1 SGHTA and CDR2 FQGNSA. The ends were cut back, 1 base at V and 7 bases at J, with 13 bases in the middle. As DNA, the CDR3 is TGTGCCAGCAGCTTAGATTCAGGGGTCCTTGAAGCTTTCTTT. Protein: CASSLDSGVLEAFF. Based on the CDR3 plus reference TRBV7-2 and TRBJ1-1, the full variable domain is GAGVSQSPSNKVTEKGKDVELRCDPISGHTALYWYRQSLGQGLEFLIYFQGNSAPDKSGLPSDRFSAERTGGSVSTLTIQRTQQEDSAVYLCASSLDSGVLEAFFGQGTRLTVV.

This chain uses TRBV6-2 or TRBV6-3 with TRBJ2-1; weak D call: TRBD2 (6 bases). The CDR3 consists of 20 residues. The ends were cut back, 5 bases at V and 0 bases at J, with 26 bases in the middle. Germline-derived CDR1 and CDR2 are MNHEY and SVGEGT. The DNA for the CDR3 is TGTGCCAGCAGTGACCTTGTCGCTCAGAATCGGGGGAGCTCCTACAATGAGCAGTTCTTC. It translates to CASSDLVAQNRGSSYNEQFF.